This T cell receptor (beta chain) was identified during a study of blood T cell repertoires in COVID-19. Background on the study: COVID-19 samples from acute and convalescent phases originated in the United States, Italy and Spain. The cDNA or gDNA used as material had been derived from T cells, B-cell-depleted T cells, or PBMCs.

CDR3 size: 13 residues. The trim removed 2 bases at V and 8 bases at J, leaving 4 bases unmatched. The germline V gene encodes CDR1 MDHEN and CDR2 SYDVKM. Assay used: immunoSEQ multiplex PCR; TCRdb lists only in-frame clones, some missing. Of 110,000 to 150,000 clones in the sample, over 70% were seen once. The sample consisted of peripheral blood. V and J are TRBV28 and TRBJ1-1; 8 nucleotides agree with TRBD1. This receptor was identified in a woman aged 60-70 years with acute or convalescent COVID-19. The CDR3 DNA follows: TGTGCCAGCAGTTTAGCCCGGACAGGGGAAGCTTTCTTT. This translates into CASSLARTGEAFF.